One sample yielded the 19 T cell receptor beta chains listed below, sequenced in a study of cytomegalovirus exposure and HLA in healthy donors. The PCR used 60 Vbeta and 13 Jbeta primers. Profiled with immunoSEQ multiplex PCR; TCRdb holds only in-frame clones, not every one. Here the sample spans 60,000 to 90,000 clones, about 70% being singletons. Sequencing was done on a sample of PBMCs. These receptors all stem from a man aged 40-55 years in good health and CMV-seropositive.

The chain combines TRBV21-1 with TRBJ1-1; the DNA was not compared with TRBD1, the D call given in the table. TRBV21-1 corresponds to a pseudogene. This CDR3 has 16 residues. This chain's CDR3 is CASRPVNRQENTEAFF. In DNA, the CDR3 is TGTGCCAGCAGGCCCGTCAACAGGCAGGAGAACACTGAAGCTTTCTTT.

The genes are TRBV7-3 and TRBJ1-1, with no clear D. The germline V gene encodes CDR1 SGHTA and CDR2 FQGTGA. The CDR3 extends over 14 amino acids. The V and J ends lost 5 bases and 3 bases respectively, with 13 bases between them. The CDR3 reads CASSATADYTEAFF. CDR3 bases: TGTGCCAGCAGCGCAACAGCGGACTACACTGAAGCTTTCTTT. Supplemented by reference TRBV7-3 and TRBJ1-1, the full variable domain reads GAGVSQTPSNKVTEKGKYVELRCDPISGHTALYWYRQSLGQGPEFLIYFQGTGAADDSGLPNDRFFAVRPEGSVSTLKIQRTERGDSAVYLCASSATADYTEAFFGQGTRLTVV.

The chain is built from TRBV29-1 and TRBJ2-3; TRBD2 matches at 9 bases. The length of the CDR3 is 15 residues. The J segment lost 2 bases and the V segment lost 3 bases, leaving 6 bases of the junction unmatched. CDR1 SQVTM and CDR2 ANQGSEA come from the germline V gene. The CDR3 sequence is CSVDVAGAITDTQYF. CDR3 bases: TGCAGCGTTGACGTAGCGGGGGCGATCACAGATACGCAGTATTTT.

The rearrangement uses TRBV5-6 and TRBJ2-7, with TRBD1 matching 10 bases. Germline CDR1 SGHDT, CDR2 YYEEEE. The CDR3 covers 15 residues. V was clipped by 4 bases and J by 5 bases; unmatched bases: 9. Here the CDR3 DNA reads TGTGCCAGCAGCCCCTACGGACAGGGGGGCGACGAGCAGTACTTC. It yields the protein CASSPYGQGGDEQYF.

This chain connects TRBV7-9 to TRBJ1-1; 7 bases align to TRBD1. Trimming cost V 4 bases and J 4 bases; bases outside gene matches: 9. Germline V gene data show CDR1 as SEHNR and CDR2 as FQNEAQ (reference sequence). The CDR3 runs 15 residues. The DNA for the CDR3 is TGTGCCAGCAGCTCTACAGGGGTCGGGGTCACTGAAGCTTTCTTT. Amino acids: CASSSTGVGVTEAFF.

The genes are TRBV15 and TRBJ1-1; perhaps TRBD1 as D (5 bases). CDR3 size: 14 residues. V was shortened by 4 bases and J by 10 bases, with 19 bases between the two germline ends. The germline CDR1 and CDR2 sequences are LNHNV and YYDKDF (reference sequence). The CDR3 DNA sequence: TGTGCCACCAGCACCGGGGGATCGGGGGGAGTAGCTTTCTTT. The encoded protein is CATSTGGSGGVAFF.

The V and J genes are TRBV11-2 and TRBJ2-3, with D maybe TRBD2 (7 bases). The CDR3 consists of 16 residues. The V and J ends lost 8 bases and 8 bases respectively, with 26 bases between them. Germline V lookup: CDR1 SGHAT, CDR2 FQNNGV. The CDR3 DNA is TGTGCCAGCCGTTCTACGGCGGGGGCCCCCGTTGGTACGCAGTATTTT. This codes for CASRSTAGAPVGTQYF.

The chain uses TRBV20-1 and TRBJ2-7, with a possible D match to TRBD1 (5 bases). The CDR3 length is 11 residues. V shed 0 bases and J shed 7 bases, with 7 bases lying between them. Germline V gene data show CDR1 as DFQATT and CDR2 as SNEGSKA (reference sequence). The CDR3 DNA reads as TGCAGTGCTAGAGAGAACAGGGAGCAGTACTTC. Encoded protein: CSARENREQYF.

This chain joins TRBV2 and TRBJ1-4, with 9 bases lining up with TRBD1. CDR3 length: 14 residues. Per the germline V gene, CDR1 is SNHLY and CDR2 is FYNNEI. The ends lost 6 bases at V and 7 bases at J; junction bases unmatched: 6. The CDR3 DNA follows: TGTGCCAGCAGATGGGGACAGGGTAGTGAAAAACTGTTTTTT. Translation gives CASRWGQGSEKLFF.

The rearrangement joins TRBV6-1 to TRBJ2-5; D may be TRBD1 (5 bases). The tail of the sequence fits TRBJ2-7 better, so the J call may be wrong. The CDR3 contains 14 residues. Germline V lookup: CDR1 MNHNS, CDR2 SASEGT. CDR3 sequence reads: CAVTTRQGRYEQYF. DNA of the CDR3: TGTGCCGTAACAACACGGCAGGGCAGGTACGAGCAGTACTTC.

The table lists this clone with a few counts. V usage is TRBV19 and J usage is TRBJ1-2; D may be TRBD1 (5 bases). Germline assignment: CDR1 LNHDA and CDR2 SQIVND (reference sequence). The ends were cut back, 3 bases at V and 0 bases at J, with 11 bases in the middle. This CDR3 has 15 amino acids. In DNA form, the CDR3 reads TGTGCCAGTAGTATCCACAGGTCGTCTAACTATGGCTACACCTTC. Its translation is CASSIHRSSNYGYTF.

V usage is TRBV27 and J usage is TRBJ1-2; 9 bases fit TRBD1. There are 16 residues in the CDR3. Germline loops: CDR1 MNHEY, CDR2 SMNVEV (reference sequence). V was clipped by 0 bases and J by 8 bases; unmatched bases: 10. In DNA form, the CDR3 reads TGTGCCAGCAGTTTATCGGGGGCACAGGGGGCGGGCGGCTACACCTTC. It specifies CASSLSGAQGAGGYTF.

The rearrangement joins TRBV2 to TRBJ2-6; TRBD2 is a possible D gene (5 bases). There are 13 residues in the CDR3. Trimming took 8 bases from V and 4 from J, leaving 9 bases between them. Germline CDR1 SNHLY, CDR2 FYNNEI. For the CDR3, the DNA is TGTGCCAGCCTGACGGGGGGGGCCAACGTCCTGACTTTC. As protein: CASLTGGANVLTF.

The chain recombines TRBV6-1 with TRBJ2-2; TRBD2 matches at 10 bases. Unmatched junction bases numbered 0, after V lost 2 bases and J lost 3 bases. CDR3 length: 15 amino acids. Germline values: CDR1 MNHNS, CDR2 SASEGT. The CDR3 loop is CASSELAGDTGELFF. CDR3 in DNA: TGTGCCAGCAGTGAACTAGCGGGGGACACCGGGGAGCTGTTTTTT.

This sequence joins TRBV7-9 and TRBJ1-2; 8 nucleotides line up with TRBD1. Germline V gene sequence: CDR1 SEHNR, CDR2 FQNEAQ (reference sequence). The length of the CDR3 is 14 residues. The junction had 10 bases not matched to a gene; V was cut back by 5 bases and J by 8 bases. The CDR3 region is CASSRMTGVEGYTF. As DNA, the CDR3 is TGTGCCAGCAGCCGAATGACAGGGGTAGAGGGCTACACCTTC.

The V and J genes are TRBV7-2 and TRBJ1-1, with D perhaps TRBD1 (6 bases). Trimming took 2 bases from V and 4 from J, leaving 17 bases between them. CDR1 and CDR2 from the germline V gene are SGHTA and FQGNSA. The CDR3 contains 16 residues. The CDR3 loop is CASSLRSPVGGTEAFF. CDR3 bases: TGTGCCAGCAGCTTACGTTCCCCTGTAGGGGGCACTGAAGCTTTCTTT.

In the case of this clone: Within the sample, other DNA sequences also encode this same CDR3. The chain joins TRBV28 to TRBJ1-2; D uncertain. This CDR3 spans 11 amino acids. Trimming removed 5 bases at V and 8 bases at J, with 9 bases between. Germline CDR1 and CDR2: MDHEN and SYDVKM. CDR3 loop: CASSGTRGYTF. DNA for the CDR3: TGTGCCAGCAGTGGAACCAGGGGCTACACCTTC.

The table lists this clone with a few counts. The chain employs TRBV9 and TRBJ1-6, with D uncertain. The CDR3 totals 12 residues. The germline V and J ends were trimmed by 1 base and 8 bases, with 4 bases remaining between them. CDR1 and CDR2 from the germline V gene are SGDLS and YYNGEE. CDR3 sequence: CASSVTDSPLHF. The CDR3 DNA reads as TGTGCCAGCAGCGTAACAGATTCACCCCTCCACTTT. Full variable domain (rest looked up from reference TRBV9 and TRBJ1-6): DSGVTQTPKHLITATGQRVTLRCSPRSGDLSVYWYQQSLDQGLQFLIQYYNGEERAKGNILERFSAQQFPDLHSELNLSSLELGDSALYFCASSVTDSPLHFGNGTRLTVT.

This clone appeared a few times. The chain employs TRBV5-1 and TRBJ2-6; possibly TRBD1 for D (5 bases). The CDR3 length is 15 residues. V lost 5 bases to trimming and J lost 0 bases, with 9 bases between them. CDR1 is SGHRS, CDR2 YFSETQ, per germline. Here the CDR3 reads CASRGQDSGANVLTF. As DNA, the CDR3 is TGCGCCAGCAGGGGGCAAGACTCTGGGGCCAACGTCCTGACTTTC.